The 9 T cell receptor beta chains given below trace back to one sample, sequenced in a study of naive and memory T cell subsets. This sample's treatment: skin biopsy from PPD injection site in Mantoux-positive individual. The library had UMIs added by 3' ligation of an oligonucleotide to TCR cDNA. The SP2 primer and nested alpha and beta constant region primers amplified ligated cDNA in four rounds. One entry per CDR3 protein, called by TCRdb with MiXCR from the UMI-ligation and nested PCR reads. Among about 37,000 distinct CDR3 sequences listed, approximately 10% were seen once. Sequences were derived from skin, sampled from a tuberculin skin test site. The receptors stem from an adult in good health.

In its sample, this clonotype ranks as medium-sized. CDR3: CASSAKTLALIDTQYF. The CDR3 DNA follows: TGTGCCAGCAGCGCCAAGACACTAGCGTTAATAGATACGCAGTATTTT. J is TRBJ2-3 and V is TRBV9; 7 bases agree with TRBD2. V lost 3 bases, J lost 5 bases, and 12 bases stayed unmatched. CDR3 length: 16 residues. Looked up from germline, CDR1 is SGDLS and CDR2 is YYNGEE.

The J gene is TRBJ1-6, the V gene TRBV12-3 or TRBV12-4, with no clear D. V lost 4 bases and J lost 0, with 13 bases in between. The CDR3 totals 17 residues. CDR3 in amino acids: CASSSSQESSYNSPLHF. The CDR3 DNA sequence: TGTGCCAGCAGTTCCTCTCAGGAAAGCTCCTATAATTCACCCCTCCACTTT.

This clonotype has a handful of counts. The chain recombines TRBV20-1 with TRBJ2-2; tentatively, D is TRBD1 or TRBD2 (5 bases each). The germline CDR1 and CDR2 sequences are DFQATT and SNEGSKA (reference sequence). The CDR3 is 13 residues long. The V end was cut by 6 bases, the J end by 6 bases, with 14 bases between. The DNA of the CDR3 is TGCAGTGCCCCCCACGGGACGGCCGGGGAGCTGTTTTTT. Amino acid sequence: CSAPHGTAGELFF.

This clonotype was observed at least ten times. The chain combines TRBV7-8 with TRBJ2-1; D unclear. V shed 1 base and J shed 1 base, with 11 bases lying between them. The CDR3 runs 16 residues. The germline V gene encodes CDR1 SGHVS and CDR2 FQNEAQ. DNA of the CDR3: TGTGCCAGCAGCTTAGTATTAGGCCCGTCCTACAATGAGCAGTTCTTC. Translation gives CASSLVLGPSYNEQFF.

This clonotype was seen at least ten times. The CDR3 reads CASSSRKGNQETQYF. The DNA for the CDR3 is TGTGCCAGCAGTTCCCGGAAGGGAAACCAAGAGACCCAGTACTTC. J is TRBJ2-5 and V is TRBV6-6, with D unclear. Germline CDR1 and CDR2: MNHNY and SVGAGI (reference sequence). Trimming left V 4 bases short and J 0 bases short, with 12 bases between. The CDR3 consists of 15 residues.

This clonotype was found many times. The chain carries TRBV12-3 or TRBV12-4 and TRBJ2-5; 8 bases match TRBD2. V lost 7 bases and J lost 7; bases outside the gene matches: 8. The CDR3 length is 13 residues. The CDR3 bases are TGTGCCAGCAAACTAGCGGATGGAGGGACCCAGTACTTC. Translation gives CASKLADGGTQYF.

The V call is TRBV5-8, the J call TRBJ1-1; D not certain. The CDR3 is 17 amino acids. Between the trimmed V and J ends, which lost 4 bases and 1 base, there was a span of 20 bases. In germline, CDR1 is SGHTS, CDR2 YDEGEE. The CDR3 region is CASSPGYGSTENTEAFF. The CDR3 DNA follows: TGTGCCAGCAGCCCGGGATACGGGTCAACTGAGAACACTGAAGCTTTCTTT.

V gene TRBV11-2 combines with J gene TRBJ2-1, with D possibly being TRBD1 or TRBD2 (5 bases each). Trimming left V 5 bases short and J 3 bases short, with 14 bases between. From germline, CDR1 is SGHAT and CDR2 FQNNGV. This CDR3 has 15 residues. The CDR3 here is CASSKSGTYYNEQFF. The CDR3 coding sequence is TGTGCCAGCAGCAAGTCGGGGACCTACTACAATGAGCAGTTCTTC.

This clonotype was recorded at least ten times. This sequence joins TRBV7-2 and TRBJ2-7, with TRBD2 matching over 11 bases. From germline, CDR1 is SGHTA and CDR2 FQGNSA. The CDR3 extends over 16 amino acids. V shed 7 bases and J 3 bases; nucleotides not matched to a gene: 11. The CDR3 nucleotides are TGTGCCAGCACCCTACTAGGGACTAGCGGCAGCTACGAGCAGTACTTC. Protein sequence: CASTLLGTSGSYEQYF.